This T cell receptor (beta chain) appears in the sequencing data of a study of blood T cell repertoires in COVID-19. Sequenced by immunoSEQ multiplex PCR; TCRdb stores in-frame clones only, minus some. The table includes 140,000 to 150,000 clones, about four fifths detected once. CDR3 length equals 14 residues. J gave up 5 bases and V 10 bases, and 13 bases lay outside the gene matches. Germline CDR1 SGHTA, CDR2 FQGNSA. V gene TRBV7-2 combines with J gene TRBJ1-1, with 7 bases aligning to TRBD1. The sequence derives from a human donor in a cohort sampled during active COVID-19. Sequenced material: peripheral blood. This chain's CDR3 is CATTQGLGRTEAFF. CDR3 nucleotides: TGTGCCACCACACAGGGGTTGGGCAGAACTGAAGCTTTCTTT.